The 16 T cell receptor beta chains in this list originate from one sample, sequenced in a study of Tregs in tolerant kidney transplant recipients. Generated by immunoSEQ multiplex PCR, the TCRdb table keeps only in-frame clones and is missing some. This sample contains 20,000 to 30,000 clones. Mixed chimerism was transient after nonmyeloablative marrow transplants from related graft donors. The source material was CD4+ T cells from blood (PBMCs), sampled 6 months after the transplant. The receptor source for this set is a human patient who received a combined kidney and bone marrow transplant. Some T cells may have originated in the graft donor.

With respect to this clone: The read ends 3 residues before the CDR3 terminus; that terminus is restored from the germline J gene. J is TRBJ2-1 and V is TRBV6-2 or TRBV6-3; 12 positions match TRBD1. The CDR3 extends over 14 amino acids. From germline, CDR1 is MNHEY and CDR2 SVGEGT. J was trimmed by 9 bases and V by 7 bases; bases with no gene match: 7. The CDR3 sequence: CASIPGQGAGEQFF. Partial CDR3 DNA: TGTGCCAGCATCCCGGGACAGGGGGCCGGTGAG.

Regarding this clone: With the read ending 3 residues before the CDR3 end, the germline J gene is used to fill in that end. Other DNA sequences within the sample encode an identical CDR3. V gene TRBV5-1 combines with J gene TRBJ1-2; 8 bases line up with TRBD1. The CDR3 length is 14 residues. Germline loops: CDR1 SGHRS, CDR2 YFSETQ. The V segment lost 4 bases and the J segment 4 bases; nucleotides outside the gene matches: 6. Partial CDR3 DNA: TGCGCCAGCAGCCTAGGACAGGGAGGCTATGGC. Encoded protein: CASSLGQGGYG. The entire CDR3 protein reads CASSLGQGGYGYTF.

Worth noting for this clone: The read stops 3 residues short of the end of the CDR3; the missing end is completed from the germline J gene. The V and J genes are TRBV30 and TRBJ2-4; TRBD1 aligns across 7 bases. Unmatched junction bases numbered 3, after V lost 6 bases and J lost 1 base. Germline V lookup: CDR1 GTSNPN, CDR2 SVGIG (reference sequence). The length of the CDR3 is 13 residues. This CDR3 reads CACATGAKNIQYF. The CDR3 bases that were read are TGTGCCTGCGCGACAGGGGCCAAAAACATT. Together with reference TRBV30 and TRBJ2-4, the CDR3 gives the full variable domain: SQTIHQWPATLVQPVGSPLSLECTVEGTSNPNLYWYRQAAGRGLQLLFYSVGIGQISSEVPQNLSASRPQDRQFILSSKKLLLSDSGFYLCACATGAKNIQYFGAGTRLSVL.

This CDR3 is CASSSFGQGGFKGYTF. The CDR3 DNA, read in part, is TGTGCCAGCAGCTCGTTCGGACAGGGAGGGTTTAAGGGC. This sequence joins TRBV7-6 and TRBJ1-2, with 8 bases that match TRBD1. Sequencing ends 3 residues short of the CDR3 end; the germline J gene provides the rest. Germline V gives CDR1 SGHVS, CDR2 FNYEAQ. This CDR3 contains 16 residues.

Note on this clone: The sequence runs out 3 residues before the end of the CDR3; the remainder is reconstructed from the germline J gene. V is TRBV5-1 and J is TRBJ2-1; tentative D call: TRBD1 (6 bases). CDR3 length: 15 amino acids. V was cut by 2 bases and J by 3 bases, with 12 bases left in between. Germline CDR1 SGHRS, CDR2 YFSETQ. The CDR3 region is CASSLGRGIYNEQFF. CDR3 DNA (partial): TGCGCCAGCAGCTTAGGCAGGGGCATCTACAATGAG.

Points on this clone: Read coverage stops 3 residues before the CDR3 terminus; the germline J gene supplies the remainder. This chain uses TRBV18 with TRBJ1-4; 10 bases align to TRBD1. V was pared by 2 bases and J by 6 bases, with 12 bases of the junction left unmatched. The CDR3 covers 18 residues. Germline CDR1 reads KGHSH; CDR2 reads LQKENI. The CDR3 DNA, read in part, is TGTGCCAGCTCACCAGGAGAGAGGTACGGGACAGGGGATGAAAAA. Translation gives CASSPGERYGTGDEK. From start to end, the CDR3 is CASSPGERYGTGDEKLFF. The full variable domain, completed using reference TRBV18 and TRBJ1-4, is NAGVMQNPRHLVRRRGQEARLRCSPMKGHSHVYWYRQLPEEGLKFMVYLQKENIIDESGMPKERFSAEFPKEGPSILRIQQVVRGDSAAYFCASSPGERYGTGDEKLFFGSGTQLSVL.

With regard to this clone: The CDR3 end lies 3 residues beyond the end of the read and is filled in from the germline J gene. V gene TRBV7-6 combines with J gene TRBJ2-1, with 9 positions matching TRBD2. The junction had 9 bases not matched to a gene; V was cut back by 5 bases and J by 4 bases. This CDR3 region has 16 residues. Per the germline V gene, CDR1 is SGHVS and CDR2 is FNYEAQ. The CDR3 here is CASSPPLAGRYNEQFF. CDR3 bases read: TGTGCCAGCAGCCCACCCCTAGCGGGGCGATACAATGAG.

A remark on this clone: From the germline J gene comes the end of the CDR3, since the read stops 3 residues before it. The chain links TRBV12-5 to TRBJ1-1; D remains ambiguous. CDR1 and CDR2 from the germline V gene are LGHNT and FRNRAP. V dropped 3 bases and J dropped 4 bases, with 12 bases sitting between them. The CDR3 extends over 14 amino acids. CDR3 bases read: TGTGCTAGTGGTTTCGGCGGATTCATCACTGAA. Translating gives CASGFGGFITE. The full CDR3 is CASGFGGFITEAFF.

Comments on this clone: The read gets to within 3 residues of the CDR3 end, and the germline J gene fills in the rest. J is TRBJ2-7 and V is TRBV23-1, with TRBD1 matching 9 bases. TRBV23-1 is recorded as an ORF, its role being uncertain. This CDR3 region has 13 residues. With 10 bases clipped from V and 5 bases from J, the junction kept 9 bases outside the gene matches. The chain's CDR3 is CATRRQGGNEQYF. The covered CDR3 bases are TGCGCCACCAGGAGACAGGGGGGCAACGAG.

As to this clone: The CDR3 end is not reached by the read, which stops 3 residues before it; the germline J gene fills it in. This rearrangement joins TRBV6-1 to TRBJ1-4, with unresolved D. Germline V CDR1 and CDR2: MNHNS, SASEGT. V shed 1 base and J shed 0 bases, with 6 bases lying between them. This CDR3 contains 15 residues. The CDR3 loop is CASSEGLATNEKLFF. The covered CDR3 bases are TGTGCCAGCAGTGAAGGGTTAGCAACTAATGAAAAA.

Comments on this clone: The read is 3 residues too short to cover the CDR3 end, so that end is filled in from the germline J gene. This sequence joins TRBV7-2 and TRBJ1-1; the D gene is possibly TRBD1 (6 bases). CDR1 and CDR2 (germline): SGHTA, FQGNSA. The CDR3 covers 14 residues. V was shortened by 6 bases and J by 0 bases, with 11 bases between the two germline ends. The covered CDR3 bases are TGTGCCAGCAGTTTCAGGGGCATGAACACTGAA. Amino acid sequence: CASSFRGMNTE. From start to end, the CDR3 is CASSFRGMNTEAFF.

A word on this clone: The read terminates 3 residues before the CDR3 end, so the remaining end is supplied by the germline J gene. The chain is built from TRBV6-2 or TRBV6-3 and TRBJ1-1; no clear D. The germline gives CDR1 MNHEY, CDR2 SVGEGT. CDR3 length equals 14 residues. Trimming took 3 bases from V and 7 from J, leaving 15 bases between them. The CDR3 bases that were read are TGTGCCAGCAGTTATCGAGTAGCCCGGGGTGAA. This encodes CASSYRVARGE. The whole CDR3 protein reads CASSYRVARGEAFF.

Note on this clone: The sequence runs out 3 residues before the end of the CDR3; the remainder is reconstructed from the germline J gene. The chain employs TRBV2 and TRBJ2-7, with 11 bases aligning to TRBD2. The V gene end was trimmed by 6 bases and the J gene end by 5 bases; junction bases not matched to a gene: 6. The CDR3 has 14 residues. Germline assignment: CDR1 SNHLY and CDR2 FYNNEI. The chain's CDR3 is CASRLAGETHEQYF. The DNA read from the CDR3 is TGTGCCAGCAGACTAGCGGGAGAAACGCACGAG.

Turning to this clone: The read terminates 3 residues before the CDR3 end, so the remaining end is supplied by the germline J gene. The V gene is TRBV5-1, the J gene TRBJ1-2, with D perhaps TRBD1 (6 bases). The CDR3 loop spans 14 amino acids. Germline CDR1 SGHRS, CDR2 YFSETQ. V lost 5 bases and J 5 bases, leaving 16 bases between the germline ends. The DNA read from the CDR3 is TGCGCCAGCAGTCCTCATGGGACATTATATGGC. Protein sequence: CASSPHGTLYG. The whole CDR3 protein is CASSPHGTLYGYTF.

The CDR3 bases that were read are TGTGCCAGCTCGCTTTCTAGAAATGAG. It is translated as CASSLSRNE. The full CDR3 sequence reads CASSLSRNEQFF. V usage is TRBV7-2 and J usage is TRBJ2-1; D not resolved. The read stops 3 residues short of the end of the CDR3; the missing end is completed from the germline J gene. Germline loops: CDR1 SGHTA, CDR2 FQGNSA. With 8 bases removed from V and 7 bases from J, the gap between germline ends came to 12 bases. This CDR3 has 12 amino acids.

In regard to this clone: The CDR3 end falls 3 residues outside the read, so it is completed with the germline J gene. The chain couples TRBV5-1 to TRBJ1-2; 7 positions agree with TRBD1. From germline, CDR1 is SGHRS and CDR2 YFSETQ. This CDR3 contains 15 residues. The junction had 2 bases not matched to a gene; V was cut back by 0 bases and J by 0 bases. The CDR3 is CASSLGGTANYGYTF. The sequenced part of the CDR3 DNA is TGCGCCAGCAGCTTGGGGGGGACAGCTAACTATGGC. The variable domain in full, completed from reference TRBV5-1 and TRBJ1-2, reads KAGVTQTPRYLIKTRGQQVTLSCSPISGHRSVSWYQQTPGQGLQFLFEYFSETQRNKGNFPGRFSGRQFSNSRSEMNVSTLELGDSALYLCASSLGGTANYGYTFGSGTRLTVV.